This T cell receptor (beta chain) is from a study of blood T cell repertoires in COVID-19. Study overall: Whether acute or convalescent, the COVID-19 samples came from the United States, Italy and Spain. The cDNA or gDNA used as material had been derived from T cells, B-cell-depleted T cells, or PBMCs.

Per the study methods: The assay estimated nucleated cells by amplifying reference gene primers. The table came from immunoSEQ multiplex PCR; TCRdb's copy has only in-frame clones and leaves some out. The D gene and trimming were derived from the DNA, and the V and J assignments and clone size from that table. The sample shows some 450,000 clones, 70% to 90% of them seen only once. A Seattle source enrolled patients during active infection and followed them longitudinally. V was clipped by 3 bases and J by 4 bases; unmatched bases: 5. Germline CDR1 LGHDT, CDR2 YNNKEL (reference sequence). The CDR3 has 16 residues.

This TCR derives from a woman aged 45-59 years with COVID-19, enrolled during active disease. Sample: peripheral blood. This chain connects TRBV3-1 (or the pseudogene TRBV3-2) to TRBJ2-1; 11 nucleotides agree with TRBD2. The CDR3 reads CASSHPLAGGYNEQFF. DNA of the CDR3: TGTGCCAGCAGCCACCCGCTAGCGGGGGGTTACAATGAGCAGTTCTTC.